This passage covers 19 T cell receptor beta chains from one sample sequenced in a study of T-cell reconstitution after alpha-beta-depleted transplantation in children. TCRbeta library construction was performed incorporating unique molecular identifiers. TCRdb analysed the PCR reads with MiXCR anew, one entry per CDR3 protein. The table lists about 300,000 distinct CDR3 sequences, around 10% of them singletons. This specimen consisted of PBMCs, obtained before TCRalphabeta/CD19-depleted stem cell transplant. The receptors shown here come from a boy less than two years old with acute myeloid leukemia, due to receive a stem cell transplant.

The genes are TRBV7-9 and TRBJ2-5, with D possibly matching TRBD1 (5 bases). CDR1 and CDR2 (germline): SEHNR, FQNEAQ (reference sequence). Trimming removed 5 bases from V and 1 base from J, with 20 bases in between. The CDR3 is 17 residues long. CDR3 coding DNA: TGTGCCAGCAGCACCCAAGCAGGGAAAGCGAGCCAAGAGACCCAGTACTTC. Translating gives CASSTQAGKASQETQYF.

The chain couples TRBV3-1 to TRBJ2-3; 7 nucleotides line up with TRBD2. The V gene's germline CDR1 is LGHDT and CDR2 YNNKEL (reference sequence). The CDR3 runs 15 residues. Losses at the gene ends were 4 bases for V and 2 bases for J; bases not matched to a gene: 6. The CDR3 is CASSPQREITDTQYF. CDR3 DNA: TGTGCCAGCAGCCCCCAGCGGGAAATCACAGATACGCAGTATTTT.

This clonotype was observed many times. The rearrangement links TRBV7-9 to TRBJ2-4; 12 nucleotides agree with TRBD1. Per the germline V gene, CDR1 is SEHNR and CDR2 is FQNEAQ (reference sequence). J lost 4 bases, V lost 6 bases, and 10 bases had no gene match. CDR3 size: 17 residues. The CDR3 region has the DNA TGTGCCAGCAGTCCATCGGGGACAGGGGGCTATAAAAACATTCAGTACTTC. Protein sequence: CASSPSGTGGYKNIQYF.

For this clonotype: This may be a read error, as it is one base from a much larger clone. The CDR3 DNA reads as TGTGCCACCAGTGAAGGGGACAGGGGTCCCAATGAGCATTTCTTC. Its protein is CATSEGDRGPNEHFF. The chain links TRBV24-1 to TRBJ2-1, with 10 positions matching TRBD1. CDR3 length equals 15 residues. The V gene's germline CDR1 is KGHDR and CDR2 SFDVKD.

The table lists this clonotype with many counts. The chain uses TRBV12-3 or TRBV12-4 and TRBJ2-6; D is uncertain. Between the trimmed V and J ends, which lost 6 bases and 9 bases, there was a span of 12 bases. This CDR3 region has 13 residues. The CDR3 sequence: CASSPNLVNVLTF. The DNA for the CDR3 is TGTGCCAGCAGCCCTAATCTGGTCAACGTCCTGACTTTC.

About this clonotype: A much larger clone lies one base from this, so it may be a read error. This sequence joins TRBV12-3 or TRBV12-4 and TRBJ2-5; a weak D match, TRBD1 (7 bases). The germline V and J ends were trimmed by 5 bases and 5 bases, with 12 bases remaining between them. The CDR3 has 13 residues. CDR3 sequence reads: CASSATGRETQYF. CDR3 DNA sequence: TGTGCCAGCAGTGCGACAGGGAGGGAGACCCAGTACTTC.

The chain recombines TRBV6-5 with TRBJ1-1; TRBD1 matches 7 bases. Germline V gene data show CDR1 as MNHEY and CDR2 as SVGAGI. The V segment lost 6 bases and the J segment 4 bases; nucleotides outside the gene matches: 8. This CDR3 is built from 14 residues. Written as DNA, the CDR3 is TGTGCCAGCAGCCGGGGGGCAGGGGGCACTGAAGCTTTCTTT. This translates into CASSRGAGGTEAFF.

This clonotype was seen ten or more times. The junction departs from the called germline gene at one end, perhaps through a read error. The chain has TRBV7-2 and TRBJ2-3; no clear D. The CDR3 runs to 13 residues. Germline lookup yields CDR1 SGHTA and CDR2 FQGNSA. The CDR3: CASSFNSRDTQYF. The DNA for the CDR3 is TGTGCCAGCAGCTTTAATAGCAGAGATACGCAGTATTTT.

V and J are TRBV11-3 and TRBJ2-5, with 7 bases identical to TRBD2. This CDR3 spans 15 amino acids. J was trimmed by 2 bases and V by 3 bases; bases with no gene match: 6. Per germline, CDR1 SGHNT and CDR2 YENEEA. For the CDR3, the DNA is TGTGCCAGCAGCTTTGGGCTAGCGGTACAAGAGACCCAGTACTTC. Translating it yields CASSFGLAVQETQYF.

This clonotype was detected a few times. A much larger clone sits a single nucleotide away, making a read error possible. The chain has TRBV7-8 and TRBJ2-2; D gene unclear. Germline V gene lookup returns CDR1 SGHVS and CDR2 FQNEAQ. V was shortened by 6 bases and J by 2 bases, with 4 bases between the two germline ends. The CDR3 runs to 12 residues. CDR3 protein: CASRFNTGELFF. CDR3 nucleotide sequence: TGTGCCAGCAGGTTTAACACCGGGGAGCTGTTTTTT. The whole variable domain, filled in from reference TRBV7-8 and TRBJ2-2, reads GAGVSQSPRYKVAKRGQDVALRCDPISGHVSLFWYQQALGQGPEFLTYFQNEAQLDKSGLPSDRFFAERPEGSVSTLKIQRTQQEDSAVYLCASRFNTGELFFGEGSRLTVL.

This clonotype was seen repeatedly, ten times or more. The chain uses TRBV28 and TRBJ1-5, with a possible D match to TRBD1 (6 bases). Germline V gene lookup returns CDR1 MDHEN and CDR2 SYDVKM. This CDR3 comprises 13 residues. Trimming stripped 7 bases from V and 4 bases from J, with 11 bases between. DNA for the CDR3: TGTGCCAGCAAGAGACAGGAGAATCAGCCCCAGCATTTT. Translation gives CASKRQENQPQHF.

The table lists this clonotype with many counts. This chain joins TRBV4-2 and TRBJ2-1; D could derive from TRBD1 or TRBD2 (5 bases each). The CDR3 runs to 15 residues. Trimming removed 4 bases from V and 2 bases from J, with 12 bases in between. CDR1 and CDR2 from the germline V gene are LGHNA and YNFKEQ. As DNA, the CDR3 is TGTGCCAGCAGCCCCCGGGGCCGGACCTACAATGAGCAGTTCTTC. Translated: CASSPRGRTYNEQFF.

At least ten counts were recorded for this clonotype. The chain links TRBV7-9 to TRBJ2-2; D is possibly TRBD1 (6 bases). From germline, CDR1 is SEHNR and CDR2 FQNEAQ (reference sequence). The CDR3 loop spans 14 amino acids. V dropped 4 bases and J dropped 4 bases, with 10 bases sitting between them. The CDR3 coding sequence is TGTGCCAGCAGCTGGACAGTGGGCACCGGGGAGCTGTTTTTT. Translated, it gives CASSWTVGTGELFF.

Concerning this clonotype itself: One base away lies a much larger clone, so this may be a sequencing read error. The gene calls are TRBV10-3 and TRBJ2-5; TRBD1 agrees at 7 bases. The CDR3 loop spans 14 amino acids. From germline, CDR1 is ENHRY and CDR2 SYGVKD. In DNA form, the CDR3 reads TGTGCCATCGGTGAGCCAGGGGGAAGGGAGACCCAGTACTTC. Translation: CAIGEPGGRETQYF.

This clonotype was seen ten or more times. The chain couples TRBV18 to TRBJ2-1; 7 bases fit TRBD1. Germline loops: CDR1 KGHSH, CDR2 LQKENI. The junction had 8 bases not matched to a gene; V was cut back by 4 bases and J by 2 bases. This CDR3 is 16 amino acids long. CDR3 nucleotide sequence: TGTGCCAGCTCACAACCGGGACAGCTCGCCTACAATGAGCAGTTCTTC. As protein: CASSQPGQLAYNEQFF.

This clonotype was detected many times. This chain links TRBV7-2 with TRBJ2-3, with a possible D match to TRBD2 (5 bases). This CDR3 is 15 amino acids long. Trimming removed 4 bases at V and 2 bases at J, with 13 bases between. Looked up from germline, CDR1 is SGHTA and CDR2 is FQGNSA. The CDR3 reads CASSSSSSFTDTQYF. The CDR3 bases are TGTGCCAGCAGCTCCTCTAGCTCATTCACAGATACGCAGTATTTT. Supplemented by reference TRBV7-2 and TRBJ2-3, the full variable domain reads GAGVSQSPSNKVTEKGKDVELRCDPISGHTALYWYRQSLGQGLEFLIYFQGNSAPDKSGLPSDRFSAERTGGSVSTLTIQRTQQEDSAVYLCASSSSSSFTDTQYFGPGTRLTVL.

The V and J genes are TRBV7-9 and TRBJ2-1, with D possibly matching TRBD1 (5 bases). Looked up from germline, CDR1 is SEHNR and CDR2 is FQNEAQ (reference sequence). The CDR3 has 15 amino acids. V lost 5 bases and J lost 5, with 16 bases in between. Here the CDR3 DNA reads TGTGCCAGCAGCCCCCAGCCAGGGCTCGACAATGAGCAGTTCTTC. This encodes CASSPQPGLDNEQFF.

This clonotype was observed many times. This chain joins TRBV5-1 and TRBJ2-1; D not certain. Germline V gene lookup returns CDR1 SGHRS and CDR2 YFSETQ. The V end lost 6 bases, the J end lost 0 bases, and 13 bases lay between the germline ends. The CDR3 sequence is 15 residues long. DNA for the CDR3: TGCGCCAGCAACGCTTACGCGAGCTCCTACAATGAGCAGTTCTTC. Amino acid sequence: CASNAYASSYNEQFF.

This clonotype has ten or more counts. This chain joins TRBV25-1 and TRBJ2-7; 7 bases are a match to TRBD2. CDR1 and CDR2 (germline): MGHDK, SYGVNS. V shed 3 bases, J shed 4 bases, and the junction held 0 bases outside the gene matches. The CDR3 spans 12 residues. DNA for the CDR3: TGTGCCAGCAGTGAGCGGGAGTACGAGCAGTACTTC. Translated: CASSEREYEQYF.